This section outlines one TCR beta chain sequence together with its context. Its target is unknown. Germline lookup yields CDR1 SGHNT and CDR2 YYREEE (reference sequence). V lost 4 bases and J 5 bases, leaving 12 bases between the germline ends. The CDR3 has 13 amino acids. This specimen comes from a study of T cells after yellow fever vaccination. Background on the study: For low cell numbers, libraries were made with SMART-Seq v4 Ultra Low Input. Findings and caveats of the study: Post-booster repertoires again held most primary-vaccination clones (about 96% CD4, roughly 90% CD8). Abundant clonotypes from the bulk population could get into FACS-sorted repertoires as contaminants.

Generation of TCR cDNA used 5'RACE template switching (which added a universal primer site and UMIs). TCRdb reanalysed the 5' RACE reads using MiXCR and keeps one entry per CDR3 protein. The sample has just over 250,000 distinct CDR3 sequences, about 5.2% seen once. The clonotype originates from a man younger than 35 who received the YFV17D yellow fever vaccine. V usage is TRBV5-4 and J usage is TRBJ1-2; D gene uncertain. Material: CD4+ T cells sorted from PBMCs, obtained on the day of the yellow fever booster vaccination. CDR3 sequence: CASSMDYTYGYTF. The CDR3 DNA sequence: TGTGCCAGCAGCATGGATTACACGTATGGCTACACCTTC.